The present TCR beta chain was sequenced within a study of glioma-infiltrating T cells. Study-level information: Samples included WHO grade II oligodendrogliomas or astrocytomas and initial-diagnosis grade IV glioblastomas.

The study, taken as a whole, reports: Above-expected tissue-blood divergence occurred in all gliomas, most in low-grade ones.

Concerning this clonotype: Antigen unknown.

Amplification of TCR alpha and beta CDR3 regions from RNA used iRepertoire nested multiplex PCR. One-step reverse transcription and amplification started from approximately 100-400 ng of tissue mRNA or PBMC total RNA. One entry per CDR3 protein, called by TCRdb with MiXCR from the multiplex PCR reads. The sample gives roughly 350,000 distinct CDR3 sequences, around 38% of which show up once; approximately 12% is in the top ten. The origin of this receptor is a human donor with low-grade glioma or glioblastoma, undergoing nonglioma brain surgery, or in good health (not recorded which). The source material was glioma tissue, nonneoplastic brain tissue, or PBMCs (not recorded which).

CDR3 in DNA: TGTGCCAGCAGCACAGGGTGGGCCGGGGAGCTGTTTTTT. It specifies CASSTGWAGELFF. V usage is TRBV7-2 and J usage is TRBJ2-2; a weak D match, TRBD1 (6 bases). The CDR3 is 13 residues long. The germline gives CDR1 SGHTA, CDR2 FQGNSA. Trimming left V 5 bases short and J 6 bases short, with 10 bases between. The variable domain in full, completed from reference TRBV7-2 and TRBJ2-2, reads GAGVSQSPSNKVTEKGKDVELRCDPISGHTALYWYRQSLGQGLEFLIYFQGNSAPDKSGLPSDRFSAERTGGSVSTLTIQRTQQEDSAVYLCASSTGWAGELFFGEGSRLTVL.